One and the same sample provided the 19 T cell receptor beta chains below, sequenced in a study of shared clonotypes between healthy human individuals. This table comes from immunoSEQ multiplex PCR, and its TCRdb copy is limited to in-frame clones, with some not included. The data hold more than 2,000,000 clones, with more than 85% observed a single time. Input material: naive CD4+ T cells from PBMCs. Subset of the sample: CD45RA+ positively selected. Every receptor here comes from a man between 18 and 29 years old in good health. Some clones in this sample may be carry-over from other donors' samples.

This rearrangement joins TRBV4-1 to TRBJ1-4; D gene ambiguous. Trimming removed 1 base from V and 13 bases from J, with 10 bases in between. The CDR3 is 12 residues long. Germline V gene data show CDR1 as MGHRA and CDR2 as YSYEKL. The CDR3 loop reads CASSQARAALFF. The DNA for the CDR3 is TGCGCCAGCAGCCAAGCTCGCGCGGCACTGTTTTTT.

The CDR3 is CASSPGHVETQYF. The CDR3 coding sequence is TGTGCCAGCAGCCCGGGACATGTCGAGACCCAGTACTTC. V usage is TRBV5-5 and J usage is TRBJ2-5; maybe TRBD1 (6 bases). The CDR3 is 13 amino acids. The germline V and J ends were trimmed by 4 bases and 5 bases, with 12 bases remaining between them. The germline CDR1 and CDR2 sequences are SGHKS and YYEKEE (reference sequence).

J is TRBJ1-2 and V is TRBV28, with 10 bases matching TRBD1. Per the germline V gene, CDR1 is MDHEN and CDR2 is SYDVKM. This CDR3 comprises 14 residues. Trimming took 2 bases from V and 9 from J; bases not matched to a gene: 6. The CDR3 spells CASSLPGQGGSYTF. DNA for the CDR3: TGTGCCAGCAGTTTACCTGGACAGGGGGGTAGCTACACCTTC.

This sequence joins TRBV7-2 and TRBJ1-1; D is unclear. The ends were cut back, 6 bases at V and 4 bases at J, with 15 bases in the middle. Germline V lookup: CDR1 SGHTA, CDR2 FQGNSA. The CDR3 extends over 14 amino acids. The CDR3 protein is CASSPRARITEAFF. The DNA of the CDR3 is TGTGCCAGCAGTCCGAGGGCGCGGATCACTGAAGCTTTCTTT.

In nucleotides, the CDR3 is TGTGCCAGCAGCGAGGGGGCAGGGCATAGCACAGATACGCAGTATTTT. Its translation is CASSEGAGHSTDTQYF. The chain has TRBV9 and TRBJ2-3, with TRBD1 matching over 7 bases. Germline loops: CDR1 SGDLS, CDR2 YYNGEE. The V and J ends lost 3 bases and 0 bases, in that order; junction bases with no gene match: 7. The CDR3 extends over 16 amino acids.

The rearrangement links TRBV14 to TRBJ1-5; no clear D. Trimming left V 5 bases short and J 7 bases short, with 12 bases between. The CDR3 spans 13 residues. Per the germline V gene, CDR1 is SGHDN and CDR2 is FVKESK. CDR3 in DNA: TGTGCCAGCAGCTGGGAAGCCGGGCAGCCCCAGCATTTT. Residues: CASSWEAGQPQHF. Together with reference TRBV14 and TRBJ1-5, the CDR3 gives the full variable domain: EAGVTQFPSHSVIEKGQTVTLRCDPISGHDNLYWYRRVMGKEIKFLLHFVKESKQDESGMPNNRFLAERTGGTYSTLKVQPAELEDSGVYFCASSWEAGQPQHFGDGTRLSIL.

The chain has TRBV10-1 and TRBJ1-2; D is undetermined. Between the trimmed V and J ends, which lost 3 bases and 6 bases, there was a span of 20 bases. Per germline, CDR1 WNHNN and CDR2 SYGVQD (reference sequence). The CDR3 has 16 amino acids. The CDR3 protein is CASSDSRVGQPDGYTF. The CDR3 nucleotides read TGCGCCAGCAGTGATTCCCGAGTCGGGCAGCCGGATGGCTACACCTTC.

The chain uses TRBV6-6 and TRBJ1-5, with D unclear. Germline V gene lookup returns CDR1 MNHNY and CDR2 SVGAGI (reference sequence). This CDR3 is 12 amino acids long. Trimming removed 1 base at V and 3 bases at J, with 1 base between. The CDR3 DNA reads as TGTGCCAGCAGTTACTACAATCAGCCCCAGCATTTT. This translates into CASSYYNQPQHF.

The table lists this clone with a count of one. The genes are TRBV30 and TRBJ2-1, with D perhaps TRBD2 (6 bases). The ends were cut back, 1 base at V and 9 bases at J, with 13 bases in the middle. The CDR3 consists of 13 residues. Germline V gene data show CDR1 as GTSNPN and CDR2 as SVGIG (reference sequence). The CDR3 loop is CAWSEGREGEQFF. For the CDR3, the DNA is TGTGCCTGGAGTGAGGGGCGGGAAGGTGAGCAGTTCTTC. The variable domain in full, with the rest retrieved from reference TRBV30 and TRBJ2-1, is SQTIHQWPATLVQPVGSPLSLECTVEGTSNPNLYWYRQAAGRGLQLLFYSVGIGQISSEVPQNLSASRPQDRQFILSSKKLLLSDSGFYLCAWSEGREGEQFFGPGTRLTVL.

J is TRBJ2-2 and V is TRBV30; D is uncertain. Germline values: CDR1 GTSNPN, CDR2 SVGIG (reference sequence). This CDR3 spans 13 amino acids. V was shortened by 5 bases and J by 10 bases, with 17 bases between the two germline ends. The CDR3, as DNA: TGTGCCTGGGGACGTATTCGAGCCGAGGAGCTGTTTTTT. Translating gives CAWGRIRAEELFF.

The chain couples TRBV6-5 to TRBJ2-1, with 8 bases aligning to TRBD1. Germline V lookup: CDR1 MNHEY, CDR2 SVGAGI. The V segment lost 0 bases and the J segment 10 bases; nucleotides outside the gene matches: 2. The CDR3 is made up of 13 amino acids. The CDR3 sequence is CASSYSGQGEQFF. CDR3 DNA: TGTGCCAGCAGTTACTCAGGACAGGGCGAGCAGTTCTTC.

This sequence joins TRBV11-3 and TRBJ2-3; D not resolved. The CDR3 has 15 residues. Trimming shortened V by 5 bases and J by 4 bases, and 16 bases separated the two germline ends. Looked up from germline, CDR1 is SGHNT and CDR2 is YENEEA. CDR3 sequence: CASSPAPARADTQYF. The CDR3 region has the DNA TGTGCCAGCAGCCCCGCCCCTGCCCGGGCAGATACGCAGTATTTT.

This clone has only a few counts. Within the sample, other DNA sequences also encode this same CDR3. The chain couples TRBV5-4 to TRBJ1-5; the match to TRBD1 covers 7 bases. CDR1 and CDR2 from the germline V gene are SGHNT and YYREEE (reference sequence). The trim removed 4 bases at V and 2 bases at J, leaving 0 bases unmatched. The CDR3 totals 13 residues. Here the CDR3 DNA reads TGTGCCAGCAGCACAGGGGGCAATCAGCCCCAGCATTTT. It is translated as CASSTGGNQPQHF.

The rearrangement links TRBV4-1 to TRBJ1-5; TRBD1 agrees at 9 bases. This CDR3 comprises 17 residues. V dropped 5 bases and J dropped 1; count of bases not matched to a gene: 9. The germline V gene has CDR1 MGHRA and CDR2 YSYEKL. The CDR3: CASSMNPGQGSNQPQHF. CDR3 coding DNA: TGCGCCAGCAGCATGAACCCGGGACAGGGCAGCAATCAGCCCCAGCATTTT.

To note about this clone: Other DNA sequences in this sample translate to the same CDR3. The chain is built from TRBV2 and TRBJ2-7; a weak D match, TRBD2 (6 bases). V dropped 3 bases and J dropped 6 bases, with 12 bases sitting between them. CDR1 is SNHLY, CDR2 FYNNEI, per germline. CDR3 length equals 13 residues. The CDR3 region is CASSDRLGGEQYF. The CDR3 coding sequence is TGTGCCAGCAGTGACCGACTAGGCGGCGAGCAGTACTTC.

The chain is built from TRBV27 and TRBJ2-1; D tentatively reads TRBD1 or TRBD2 (6 bases each). Germline CDR1 MNHEY, CDR2 SMNVEV (reference sequence). V lost 5 bases, J lost 0 bases, and 17 bases lay in between. This CDR3 contains 17 residues. The CDR3 region is CASSPGGGYSSYNEQFF. CDR3 nucleotide sequence: TGTGCCAGCAGTCCCGGGGGCGGTTACAGCTCCTACAATGAGCAGTTCTTC.

The chain links TRBV6-5 to TRBJ1-1, with unresolved D. This CDR3 has 14 residues. Germline V lookup: CDR1 MNHEY, CDR2 SVGAGI. Trimming cost V 8 bases and J 2 bases, with 15 bases left between them. The CDR3 spells CASYPAAANTEAFF. The CDR3 bases are TGTGCCAGCTACCCGGCGGCGGCTAACACTGAAGCTTTCTTT.

The gene calls are TRBV21-1 and TRBJ1-1. TRBV21-1 constitutes a pseudogene. The CDR3 covers 14 residues. Here the CDR3 DNA reads TGTGCCAGCAGCGAACGGCTTGGAGACACTGAAGCTTTCTTT. Protein sequence: CASSERLGDTEAFF.

The chain recombines TRBV28 with TRBJ1-5; D might be TRBD1 (6 bases). The V gene's germline CDR1 is MDHEN and CDR2 SYDVKM. The CDR3 sequence is 15 residues long. The ends were cut back, 5 bases at V and 4 bases at J, with 15 bases in the middle. CDR3 in amino acids: CASSPPRQGNQPQHF. CDR3 in DNA: TGTGCCAGCAGTCCTCCTCGGCAGGGGAATCAGCCCCAGCATTTT.